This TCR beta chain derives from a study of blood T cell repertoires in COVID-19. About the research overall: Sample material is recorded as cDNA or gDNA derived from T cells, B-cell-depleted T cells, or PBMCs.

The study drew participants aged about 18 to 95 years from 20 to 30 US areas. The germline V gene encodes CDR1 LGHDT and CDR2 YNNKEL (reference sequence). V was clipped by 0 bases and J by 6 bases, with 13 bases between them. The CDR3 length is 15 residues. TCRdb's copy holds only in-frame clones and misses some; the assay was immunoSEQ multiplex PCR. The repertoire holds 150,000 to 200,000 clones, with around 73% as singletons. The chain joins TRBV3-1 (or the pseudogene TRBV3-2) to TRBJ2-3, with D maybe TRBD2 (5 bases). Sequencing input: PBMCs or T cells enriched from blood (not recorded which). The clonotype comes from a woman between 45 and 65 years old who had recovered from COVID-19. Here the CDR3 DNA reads TGTGCCAGCAGCCAAGATCAACTAGTGGGGGATACGCAGTATTTT. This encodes CASSQDQLVGDTQYF.